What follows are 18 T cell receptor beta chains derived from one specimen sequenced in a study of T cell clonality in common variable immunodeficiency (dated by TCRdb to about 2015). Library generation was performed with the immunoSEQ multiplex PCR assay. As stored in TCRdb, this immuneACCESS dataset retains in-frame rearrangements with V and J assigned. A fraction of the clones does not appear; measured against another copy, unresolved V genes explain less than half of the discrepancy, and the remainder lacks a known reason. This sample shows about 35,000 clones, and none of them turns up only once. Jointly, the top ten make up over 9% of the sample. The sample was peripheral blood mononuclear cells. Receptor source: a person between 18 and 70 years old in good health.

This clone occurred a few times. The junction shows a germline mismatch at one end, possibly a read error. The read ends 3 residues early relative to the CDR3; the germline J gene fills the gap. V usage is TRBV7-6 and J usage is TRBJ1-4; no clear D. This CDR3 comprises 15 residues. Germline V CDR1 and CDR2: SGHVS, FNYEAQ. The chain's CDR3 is CASSLEPATNEELFF. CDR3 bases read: TGTGCCAGCAGCTTAGAGCCTGCAACTAATGAAGAA.

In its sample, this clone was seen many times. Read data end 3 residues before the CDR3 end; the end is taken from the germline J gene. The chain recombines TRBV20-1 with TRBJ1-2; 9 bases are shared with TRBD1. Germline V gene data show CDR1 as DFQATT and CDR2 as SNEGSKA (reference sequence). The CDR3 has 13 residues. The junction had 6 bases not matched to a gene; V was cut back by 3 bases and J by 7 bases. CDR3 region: CSASRQGGSGYTF. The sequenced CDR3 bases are TGCAGTGCTAGTCGACAGGGGGGAAGTGGC.

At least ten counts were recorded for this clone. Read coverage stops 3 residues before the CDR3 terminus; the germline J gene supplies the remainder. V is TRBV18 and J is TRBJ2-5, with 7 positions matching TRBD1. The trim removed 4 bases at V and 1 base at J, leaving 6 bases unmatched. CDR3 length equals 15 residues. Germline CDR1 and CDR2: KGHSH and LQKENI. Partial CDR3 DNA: TGTGCCAGCTCACGAGCACAGGGGATCCAAGAGACC. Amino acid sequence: CASSRAQGIQET. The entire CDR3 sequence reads CASSRAQGIQETQYF.

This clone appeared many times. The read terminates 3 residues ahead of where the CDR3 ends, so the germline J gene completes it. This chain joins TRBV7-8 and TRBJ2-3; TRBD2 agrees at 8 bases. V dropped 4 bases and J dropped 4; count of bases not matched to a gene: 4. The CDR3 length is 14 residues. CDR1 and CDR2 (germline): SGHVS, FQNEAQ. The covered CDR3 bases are TGTGCCAGCAGCTCGACTAGCGTCTCAGATACG. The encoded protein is CASSSTSVSDT. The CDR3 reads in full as CASSSTSVSDTQYF.

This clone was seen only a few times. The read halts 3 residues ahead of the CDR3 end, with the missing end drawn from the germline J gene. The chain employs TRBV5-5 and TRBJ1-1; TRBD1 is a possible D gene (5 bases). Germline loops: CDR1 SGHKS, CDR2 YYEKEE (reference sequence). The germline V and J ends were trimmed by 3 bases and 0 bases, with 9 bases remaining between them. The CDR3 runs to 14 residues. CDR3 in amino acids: CASSSGHLNTEAFF. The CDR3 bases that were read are TGTGCCAGCAGCTCTGGACACTTGAACACTGAA.

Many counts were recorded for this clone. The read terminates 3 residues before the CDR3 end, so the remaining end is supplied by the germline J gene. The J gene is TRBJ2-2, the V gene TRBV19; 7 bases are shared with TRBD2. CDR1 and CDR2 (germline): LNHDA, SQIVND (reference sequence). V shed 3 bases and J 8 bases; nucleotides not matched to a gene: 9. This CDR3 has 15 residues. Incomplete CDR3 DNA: TGTGCCAGTAGTATCTCAGCGGGAAACGCGGGGGAG. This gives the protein CASSISAGNAGE. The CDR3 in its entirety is CASSISAGNAGELFF.

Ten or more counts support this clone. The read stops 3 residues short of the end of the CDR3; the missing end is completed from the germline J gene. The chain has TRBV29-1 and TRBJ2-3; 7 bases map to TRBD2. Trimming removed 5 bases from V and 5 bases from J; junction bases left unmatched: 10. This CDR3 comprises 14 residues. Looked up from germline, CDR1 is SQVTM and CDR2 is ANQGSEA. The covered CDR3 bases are TGCAGCGTTTGGGTTGCGGGAGTAGAAGATACG. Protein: CSVWVAGVEDT. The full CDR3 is CSVWVAGVEDTQYF.

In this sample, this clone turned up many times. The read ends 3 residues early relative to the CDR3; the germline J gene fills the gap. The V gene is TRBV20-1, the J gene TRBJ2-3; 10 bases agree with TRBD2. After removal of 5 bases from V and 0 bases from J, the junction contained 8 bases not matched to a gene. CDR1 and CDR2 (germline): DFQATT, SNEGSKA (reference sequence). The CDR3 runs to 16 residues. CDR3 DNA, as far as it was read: TGCAGTGCTCAGGGACTAGCGTTCCCTAGCACAGATACG. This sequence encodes CSAQGLAFPSTDT. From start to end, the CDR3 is CSAQGLAFPSTDTQYF.

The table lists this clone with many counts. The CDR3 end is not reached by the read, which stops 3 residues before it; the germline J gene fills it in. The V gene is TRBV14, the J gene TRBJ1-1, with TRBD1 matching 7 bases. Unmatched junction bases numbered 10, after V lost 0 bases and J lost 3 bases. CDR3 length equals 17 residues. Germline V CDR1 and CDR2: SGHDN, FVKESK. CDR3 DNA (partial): TGTGCCAGCAGCCAAGAAGGACAGGAGGGTTACGACACTGAA. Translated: CASSQEGQEGYDTE. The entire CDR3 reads CASSQEGQEGYDTEAFF. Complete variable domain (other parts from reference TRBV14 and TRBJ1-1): EAGVTQFPSHSVIEKGQTVTLRCDPISGHDNLYWYRRVMGKEIKFLLHFVKESKQDESGMPNNRFLAERTGGTYSTLKVQPAELEDSGVYFCASSQEGQEGYDTEAFFGQGTRLTVV.

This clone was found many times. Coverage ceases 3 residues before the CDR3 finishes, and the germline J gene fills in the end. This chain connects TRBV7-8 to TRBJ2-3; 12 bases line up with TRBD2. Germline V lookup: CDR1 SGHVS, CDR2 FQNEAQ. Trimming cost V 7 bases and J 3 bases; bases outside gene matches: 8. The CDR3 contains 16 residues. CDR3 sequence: CASTTILAGGTDTQYF. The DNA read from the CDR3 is TGTGCCAGCACCACCATCCTAGCGGGAGGGACAGATACG.

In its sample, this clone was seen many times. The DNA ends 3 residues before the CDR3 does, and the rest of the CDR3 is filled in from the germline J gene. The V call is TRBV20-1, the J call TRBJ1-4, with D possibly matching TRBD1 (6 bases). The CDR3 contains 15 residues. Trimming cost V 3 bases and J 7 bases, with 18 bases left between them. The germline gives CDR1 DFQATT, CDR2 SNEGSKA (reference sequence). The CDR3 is CSASHVLEGVEKLFF. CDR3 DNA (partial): TGCAGTGCTAGCCACGTCCTAGAGGGGGTTGAAAAA.

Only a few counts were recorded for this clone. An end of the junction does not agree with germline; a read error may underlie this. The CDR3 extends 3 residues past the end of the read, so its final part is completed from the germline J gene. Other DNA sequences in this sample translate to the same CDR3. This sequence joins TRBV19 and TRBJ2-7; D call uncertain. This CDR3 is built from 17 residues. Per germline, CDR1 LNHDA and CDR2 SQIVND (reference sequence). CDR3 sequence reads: CASSIDISQASLYEQYF. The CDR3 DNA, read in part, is TGTGCCAGTAGCATAGATATTAGTCAGGCCAGCCTCTACGAG.

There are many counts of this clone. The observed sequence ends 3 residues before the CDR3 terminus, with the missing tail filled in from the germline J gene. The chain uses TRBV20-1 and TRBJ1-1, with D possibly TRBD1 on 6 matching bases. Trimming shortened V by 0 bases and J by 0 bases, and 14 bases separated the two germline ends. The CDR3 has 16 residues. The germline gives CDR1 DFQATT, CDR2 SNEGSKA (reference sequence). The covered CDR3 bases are TGCAGTGCTAGAGATCTCGGACAGTCCATGAACACTGAA. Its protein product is CSARDLGQSMNTE. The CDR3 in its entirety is CSARDLGQSMNTEAFF.

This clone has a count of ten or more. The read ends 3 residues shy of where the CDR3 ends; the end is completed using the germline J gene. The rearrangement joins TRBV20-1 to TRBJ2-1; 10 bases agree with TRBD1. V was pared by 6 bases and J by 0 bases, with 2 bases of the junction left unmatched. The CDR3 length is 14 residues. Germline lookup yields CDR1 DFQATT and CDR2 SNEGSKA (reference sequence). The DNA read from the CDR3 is TGCAGTGCACGGACAGGGGGCTCCTACAATGAG. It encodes CSARTGGSYNE. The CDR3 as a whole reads CSARTGGSYNEQFF.

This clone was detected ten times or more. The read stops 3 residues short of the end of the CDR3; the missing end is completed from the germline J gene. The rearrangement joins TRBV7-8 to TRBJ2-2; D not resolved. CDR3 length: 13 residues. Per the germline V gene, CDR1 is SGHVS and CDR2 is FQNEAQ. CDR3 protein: CASRPRGTSPLFF. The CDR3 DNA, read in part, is TGTGCCAGCAGACCCCGCGGTACTTCACCG. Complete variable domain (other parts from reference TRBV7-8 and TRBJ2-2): GAGVSQSPRYKVAKRGQDVALRCDPISGHVSLFWYQQALGQGPEFLTYFQNEAQLDKSGLPSDRFFAERPEGSVSTLKIQRTQQEDSAVYLCASRPRGTSPLFFGEGSRLTVL.

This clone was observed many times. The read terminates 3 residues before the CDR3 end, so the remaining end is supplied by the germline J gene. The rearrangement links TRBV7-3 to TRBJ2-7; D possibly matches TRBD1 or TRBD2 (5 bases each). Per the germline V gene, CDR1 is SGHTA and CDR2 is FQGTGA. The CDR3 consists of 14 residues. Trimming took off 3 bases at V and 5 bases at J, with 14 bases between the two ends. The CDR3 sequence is CASSLGAGKDEQYF. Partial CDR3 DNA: TGTGCCAGCAGCTTGGGAGCAGGGAAAGACGAG.

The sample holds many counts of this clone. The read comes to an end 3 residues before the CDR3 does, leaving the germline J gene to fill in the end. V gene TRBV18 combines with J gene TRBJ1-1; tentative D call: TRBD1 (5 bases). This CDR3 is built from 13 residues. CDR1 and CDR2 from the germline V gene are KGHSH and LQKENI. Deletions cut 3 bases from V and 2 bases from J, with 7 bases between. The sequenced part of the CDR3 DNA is TGTGCCAGCTCACCGGGACTTAACACTGAA. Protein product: CASSPGLNTE. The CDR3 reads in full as CASSPGLNTEAFF.

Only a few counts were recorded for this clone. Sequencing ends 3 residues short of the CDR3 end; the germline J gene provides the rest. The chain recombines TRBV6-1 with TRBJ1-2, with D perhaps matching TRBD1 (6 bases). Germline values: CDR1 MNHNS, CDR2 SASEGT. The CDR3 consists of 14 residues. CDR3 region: CASSERAGERSYTF. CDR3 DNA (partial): TGTGCCAGCAGTGAGCGGGCAGGGGAGAGGAGC.